This TCR beta chain is from a study of tumor and adjacent non-tumor tissue in lung cancer. Study at large: Aged about 30 to 76 years, patients included 10 men and a few women with stage I to III disease. On average, productive TCRbeta reads reached roughly 4 million per sample.

Study outcomes and limitations: Compared with tumor, normal lung showed significantly lower TCR diversity.

The library came from three nested PCR rounds adapted from ARM-PCR protocols. MiXCR, applied by TCRdb to the multiplex PCR reads, yields one record per CDR3 protein. Among some 97,000 distinct CDR3 sequences listed, more than 55% were seen once. This clonotype has ten or more counts. Its antigen is unknown. The CDR3 sequence is 14 residues long. J was trimmed by 4 bases and V by 5 bases; bases with no gene match: 8. Germline CDR1 is SGHAT and CDR2 is FQNNGV. The template was RNA from unsorted bulk tissue. More than 3 cm separated this lung sample from the edge of the tumor. Chemotherapy-naive patients with new lung cancer underwent thoracic surgery in China, August–late 2014.

This TCR came from a man aged 30-40 years with non-small cell lung cancer. This chain links TRBV11-2 with TRBJ2-7, with TRBD1 matching 7 bases. Sequences were obtained from distant non-tumor lung tissue. This CDR3 is CASSQTGALYEQYF. The CDR3 DNA reads as TGTGCCAGCAGCCAAACAGGGGCCTTATACGAGCAGTACTTC.